These 8 T cell receptor beta chains share one sample of origin, sequenced in a study of shared clonotypes between healthy human individuals. Here immunoSEQ multiplex PCR was the method, and the copy in TCRdb shows in-frame clones only, minus some. The data show about 530,000 clones, about 80% seen once. Sequenced sample: PBMCs. These receptors came from a woman in her thirties or forties in good health. Some clones in this sample may be carry-over from other donors' samples.

The chain joins TRBV18 to TRBJ2-7; 15 nucleotides align to TRBD2. V shed 7 bases, J shed 1 base, and the junction held 5 bases outside the gene matches. Germline-derived CDR1 and CDR2 are KGHSH and LQKENI. The CDR3 spans 16 residues. CDR3 sequence (DNA): TGTGCCAGCTTTGGACTAGCGGGAGGGCAGTCCTACGAGCAGTACTTC. Protein product: CASFGLAGGQSYEQYF.

This clone was found a few times. The chain joins TRBV29-1 to TRBJ1-1, with 9 bases that match TRBD1. Germline lookup yields CDR1 SQVTM and CDR2 ANQGSEA. The CDR3 totals 12 residues. The V and J ends lost 4 bases and 11 bases, in that order; junction bases with no gene match: 8. CDR3: CSVARDRDLAFF. CDR3 bases: TGCAGCGTTGCAAGGGACAGGGATCTCGCTTTCTTT.

The chain recombines TRBV7-8 with TRBJ1-5; tentatively, D is TRBD1 (6 bases). This CDR3 comprises 15 residues. Germline V CDR1 and CDR2: SGHVS, FQNEAQ. Trimming cost V 1 base and J 6 bases, with 13 bases left between them. The CDR3 nucleotides are TGTGCCAGCAGCTTAGGCACAGGGCAGTTTCAGCCCCAGCATTTT. Residues: CASSLGTGQFQPQHF.

This clone occurred a few times. The rearrangement joins TRBV30 to TRBJ1-3; D is perhaps TRBD1 (6 bases). The ends were cut back, 1 base at V and 0 bases at J, with 16 bases in the middle. Germline values: CDR1 GTSNPN, CDR2 SVGIG (reference sequence). This CDR3 is 17 amino acids long. The CDR3 protein is CAWSGGGTLLSGNTIYF. CDR3 DNA: TGTGCCTGGAGTGGGGGGGGCACCCTCCTCTCTGGAAACACCATATATTTT.

The J gene is TRBJ2-7, the V gene TRBV7-2, with D maybe TRBD1 (5 bases). The germline gives CDR1 SGHTA, CDR2 FQGNSA. V lost 5 bases to trimming and J lost 3 bases, with 8 bases between them. This CDR3 has 12 residues. CDR3 loop: CASSPGNYEQYF. CDR3 in DNA: TGTGCCAGCAGCCCAGGGAACTACGAGCAGTACTTC.

J is TRBJ1-5 and V is TRBV19, with D unclear. The V gene's germline CDR1 is LNHDA and CDR2 SQIVND (reference sequence). Trimming pared 4 bases from V and 6 bases from J, leaving 19 bases between. The CDR3 sequence is 16 residues long. The CDR3 sequence is CASSTSSAARSQPQHF. Here the CDR3 DNA reads TGTGCCAGTAGTACTTCATCCGCGGCCAGGAGTCAGCCCCAGCATTTT.

V and J are TRBV4-3 and TRBJ2-1; D is undetermined. The germline CDR1 and CDR2 sequences are LGHNA and YSLEER. V dropped 4 bases and J dropped 8 bases, with 9 bases sitting between them. This CDR3 contains 12 residues. CDR3 in amino acids: CASSRGRYEQFF. The CDR3, as DNA: TGCGCCAGCAGCCGCGGAAGGTATGAGCAGTTCTTC.

The rearrangement joins TRBV29-1 to TRBJ1-2, with TRBD1 matching over 12 bases. This CDR3 region has 14 residues. Germline V gives CDR1 SQVTM, CDR2 ANQGSEA. V was clipped by 3 bases and J by 7 bases; unmatched bases: 6. CDR3: CSVDEGTGGTGYTF. As DNA, the CDR3 is TGCAGCGTTGATGAGGGGACAGGGGGCACTGGCTACACCTTC.